The 12 T cell receptor beta chains below were found in one sample sequenced in a study of blood T cell repertoires in COVID-19. Clones were sequenced by immunoSEQ multiplex PCR, and TCRdb holds only the in-frame ones, with some missing. The sample has about 270,000 clones, about 87% seen once; the top ten hold over 4%. The specimen was PBMCs or T cells enriched from blood (not recorded which). These receptors all stem from a woman aged 25 to 39 with acute COVID-19.

The rearrangement uses TRBV6-5 and TRBJ2-1; 8 nucleotides match TRBD2. The length of the CDR3 is 14 residues. V was pared by 6 bases and J by 8 bases, with 9 bases of the junction left unmatched. From germline, CDR1 is MNHEY and CDR2 SVGAGI. The CDR3 loop reads CASRRAGVTDEQFF. The CDR3 nucleotides read TGTGCCAGCAGGAGAGCGGGAGTGACAGATGAGCAGTTCTTC.

This clone was detected only a few times. DNA of the CDR3: TGTGCCAGCAGTGAAACAGGCACCGGGGAGCTGTTTTTT. Amino acid sequence: CASSETGTGELFF. This chain uses TRBV6-1 with TRBJ2-2; TRBD1 is a possible D gene (5 bases). The CDR3 has 13 amino acids. V gave up 2 bases and J gave up 4 bases, with 5 bases separating them. Germline V gene lookup returns CDR1 MNHNS and CDR2 SASEGT.

The rearrangement joins TRBV13 to TRBJ2-7; maybe TRBD1 (5 bases). V gave up 5 bases and J gave up 5 bases, with 19 bases separating them. Germline V gene data show CDR1 as PRHDT and CDR2 as FYEKMQ (reference sequence). The CDR3 is made up of 15 amino acids. CDR3 sequence: CASSNQQVGYHEQYF. The CDR3 region has the DNA TGTGCCAGCAGCAATCAACAGGTTGGTTACCACGAGCAGTACTTC.

This chain connects TRBV30 to TRBJ2-1, with D maybe TRBD1 (5 bases). Germline V gives CDR1 GTSNPN, CDR2 SVGIG (reference sequence). V lost 2 bases to trimming and J lost 6 bases, with 11 bases between them. The CDR3 consists of 13 residues. The CDR3 region has the DNA TGTGCCTGGAGTCAGGGCGTCAGCAATGAGCAGTTCTTC. It specifies CAWSQGVSNEQFF.

The genes are TRBV6-1 and TRBJ1-3; D is undetermined. Germline V gene data show CDR1 as MNHNS and CDR2 as SASEGT. This CDR3 has 14 residues. The V end was cut by 3 bases, the J end by 0 bases, with 6 bases between. The CDR3 bases are TGTGCCAGCAGTGATGCTATCTCTGGAAACACCATATATTTT. The encoded protein is CASSDAISGNTIYF.

In this sample, this clone turned up a few times. The chain links TRBV19 to TRBJ1-1; TRBD1 might be the D (5 bases). V lost 7 bases and J 8 bases, leaving 17 bases between the germline ends. The V gene's germline CDR1 is LNHDA and CDR2 SQIVND (reference sequence). The CDR3 totals 13 residues. The CDR3 protein is CASTLVQGTEAFF. CDR3 nucleotides: TGTGCCAGTACCTTAGTCCAGGGTACCGAAGCTTTCTTT.

The chain uses TRBV29-1 and TRBJ1-2; the D gene is possibly TRBD1 (6 bases). The CDR3 has 16 residues. Trimming pared 2 bases from V and 4 bases from J, leaving 20 bases between. Germline V lookup: CDR1 SQVTM, CDR2 ANQGSEA. The DNA of the CDR3 is TGCAGCGTTGAAAACGCAGGGGTCACCAGGTTCTATGGCTACACCTTC. Protein sequence: CSVENAGVTRFYGYTF.

The chain recombines TRBV4-3 with TRBJ2-3, with 13 bases identical to TRBD2. The CDR3 is 19 residues long. Germline V gene lookup returns CDR1 LGHNA and CDR2 YSLEER. J gave up 2 bases and V 0 bases, and 8 bases lay outside the gene matches. CDR3 DNA: TGCGCCAGCAGCCAAGATTATTTCGGGACTAGCGGGACCACAGATACGCAGTATTTT. Protein: CASSQDYFGTSGTTDTQYF.

The chain carries TRBV3-1 (or the pseudogene TRBV3-2) and TRBJ1-3; D remains ambiguous. CDR1 LGHDT and CDR2 YNNKEL come from the germline V gene (reference sequence). The CDR3 sequence is 16 residues long. With 0 bases removed from V and 0 bases from J, the gap between germline ends came to 9 bases. The CDR3 is CASSQDLPGSGNTIYF. The CDR3 nucleotides are TGTGCCAGCAGCCAAGATCTCCCGGGCTCTGGAAACACCATATATTTT.

The genes are TRBV5-6 and TRBJ2-1; 11 bases line up with TRBD2. This CDR3 spans 16 amino acids. Trimming removed 7 bases from V and 0 bases from J; junction bases left unmatched: 6. Germline loops: CDR1 SGHDT, CDR2 YYEEEE. The CDR3 reads CASRLAGGSSYNEQFF. In DNA form, the CDR3 reads TGTGCCAGCCGGCTAGCGGGAGGTAGCTCCTACAATGAGCAGTTCTTC.

V is TRBV2 and J is TRBJ2-7; TRBD1 matches 9 bases. V shed 4 bases and J 0 bases; nucleotides not matched to a gene: 4. The V gene's germline CDR1 is SNHLY and CDR2 FYNNEI. This CDR3 contains 15 residues. CDR3 region: CASSVGQGSSYEQYF. DNA for the CDR3: TGTGCCAGCAGTGTTGGACAGGGGAGCTCCTACGAGCAGTACTTC. Complete variable domain (other parts from reference TRBV2 and TRBJ2-7): EPEVTQTPSHQVTQMGQEVILRCVPISNHLYFYWYRQILGQKVEFLVSFYNNEISEKSEIFDDQFSVERPDGSNFTLKIRSTKLEDSAMYFCASSVGQGSSYEQYFGPGTRLTVT.

In this sample, this clone turned up once. This chain links TRBV12-3 or TRBV12-4 with TRBJ1-2; a possible D gene is TRBD1 (5 bases). The CDR3 has 13 amino acids. V was clipped by 7 bases and J by 4 bases, with 13 bases between them. The CDR3 region is CASTLGGAYGYTF. CDR3 in DNA: TGTGCCAGCACCTTAGGCGGGGCCTATGGCTACACCTTC.